This TCR beta chain originates from a study of metastatic and nonmetastatic thyroid tumors. TCRdb re-called clones from the PCR reads using MiXCR. Altogether around 22,000 clones are present, 22% being singletons, with the ten largest covering more than 6.5%. Before thyroid surgery, none of the patients had received any treatment. This clone was counted many times. Trimming removed 5 bases at V and 2 bases at J, with 14 bases between. The CDR3 spans 15 residues. Germline assignment: CDR1 KGHDR and CDR2 SFDVKD. This clonotype originated in a female donor with papillary thyroid cancer or a benign thyroid nodule (not recorded which). Some clones in this sample may be carry-over from other donors' samples. Sequenced material: blood. The chain is built from TRBV24-1 and TRBJ1-2; weak D call: TRBD1 (5 bases). In DNA form, the CDR3 reads TGTGCCACCAGTGGAGGCTCGGGACGAAACTATGGCTACACCTTC. Translation gives CATSGGSGRNYGYTF.